The source of this T cell receptor (beta chain) is a study of identifying expanded T cells in peripheral blood. During the collection period, no donor immune events like infections were recorded. Germline V lookup: CDR1 SGHTA, CDR2 FQGNSA. This CDR3 comprises 15 residues. Deletions cut 0 bases from V and 8 bases from J, with 16 bases between. Some clones are missing from TCRdb's copy, which holds only in-frame ones; the method was immunoSEQ multiplex PCR. The table shows 85,000 to 100,000 clones, with approximately 90% occurring only once. Overall study results and limits: Variance in clone template counts between approximately two-week samples significantly increased with total template count across all healthy donors.

Remarks on this clone: Its antigen is still unknown.

This clonotype was sampled from a person between 18 and 75 years old in good health. Material for sequencing was blood. This chain connects TRBV7-2 to TRBJ1-2; D not certain. Here the CDR3 reads CASSLASESAPGYTF. CDR3 nucleotides: TGTGCCAGCAGCTTAGCTTCGGAGTCCGCGCCAGGCTACACCTTC.